The 25 T cell receptor beta chains listed next were all sequenced from one sample in a study of cytomegalovirus exposure and HLA in healthy donors. 60 Vbeta and 13 Jbeta primers were used in PCR. The protocol was immunoSEQ multiplex PCR, while the TCRdb copy is restricted to in-frame clones and leaves out a portion. The table has roughly 150,000 clones, around four fifths seen once. The sequenced sample consisted of PBMCs. Source of these receptors: a man aged 25 to 40 in good health and CMV-seronegative.

As concerns this clone: One end of the junction is discordant with germline, which a read error may explain. V and J are TRBV7-2 and TRBJ2-1; the match to TRBD2 covers 9 bases. The CDR3 is 17 amino acids. Germline V gives CDR1 SGHTA, CDR2 FQGNSA. CDR3 in amino acids: CASTLDGAGGSYNEQFF. DNA of the CDR3: TGTGCCAGCACCTTAGACGGAGCGGGGGGTTCTTACAATGAGCAGTTCTTC.

This rearrangement joins TRBV7-3 to TRBJ2-7; 7 positions match TRBD2. The CDR3 extends over 16 amino acids. Germline V gene lookup returns CDR1 SGHTA and CDR2 FQGTGA. Trimming cost V 4 bases and J 7 bases; bases outside gene matches: 16. DNA for the CDR3: TGTGCCAGCAGCTCTACCTATACTAGCGTGATACGAGAGCAGTACTTC. Translating it yields CASSSTYTSVIREQYF.

The chain carries TRBV28 and TRBJ2-6, with D maybe TRBD2 (6 bases). CDR1 MDHEN and CDR2 SYDVKM come from the germline V gene. Between the trimmed V and J ends, which lost 6 bases and 2 bases, there was a span of 17 bases. The CDR3 spans 17 residues. CDR3 protein: CASRLPGVSTGANVLTF. The CDR3 DNA follows: TGTGCCAGCAGGCTTCCGGGGGTATCTACTGGGGCCAACGTCCTGACTTTC.

V and J are TRBV9 and TRBJ2-7, with D possibly matching TRBD2 (6 bases). Trimming left V 4 bases short and J 0 bases short, with 14 bases between. The CDR3 loop spans 15 amino acids. Germline V lookup: CDR1 SGDLS, CDR2 YYNGEE. The DNA for the CDR3 is TGTGCCAGCAGCCCCCATGGAGGGAGCTCCTACGAGCAGTACTTC. Translated, it gives CASSPHGGSSYEQYF.

The rearrangement uses TRBV4-3 and TRBJ2-5, with 11 positions matching TRBD2. V shed 6 bases, J shed 3 bases, and the junction held 9 bases outside the gene matches. The CDR3 sequence is 16 residues long. In germline, CDR1 is LGHNA, CDR2 YSLEER. CDR3 residues: CASRPRLAGGKETQYF. CDR3 DNA sequence: TGCGCCAGCAGACCGAGGCTAGCGGGGGGTAAAGAGACCCAGTACTTC.

This sequence joins TRBV6-1 and TRBJ1-2; 10 bases are a match to TRBD1. CDR3 length: 17 residues. Germline V gives CDR1 MNHNS, CDR2 SASEGT. J lost 7 bases, V lost 1 base, and 12 bases had no gene match. The CDR3 region has the DNA TGTGCCAGCAGTGAAGTGACAGGGGGCCATTCTTTCTCTGGCTACACCTTC. This gives the protein CASSEVTGGHSFSGYTF.

This sequence joins TRBV13 and TRBJ2-1, with TRBD1 identical over 8 bases. V trimming: 4 bases; J trimming: 0 bases; junction bases outside the gene matches: 5. The CDR3 is 16 amino acids. Germline CDR1 is PRHDT and CDR2 is FYEKMQ (reference sequence). The CDR3 DNA reads as TGTGCCAGCAGCTCCCCGACAGGGGCCTCCTACAATGAGCAGTTCTTC. Translated: CASSSPTGASYNEQFF.

The V call is TRBV7-2, the J call TRBJ2-3; 8 nucleotides align to TRBD2. Germline V gene sequence: CDR1 SGHTA, CDR2 FQGNSA. This CDR3 has 14 residues. V was clipped by 7 bases and J by 3 bases; unmatched bases: 6. CDR3 nucleotide sequence: TGTGCCAGCACGGCTAGCGGGCGGACAGATACGCAGTATTTT. Protein: CASTASGRTDTQYF.

The table lists this clone with a few counts. The gene calls are TRBV10-3 and TRBJ2-7; possible D gene TRBD2, 6 bases. The germline V gene has CDR1 ENHRY and CDR2 SYGVKD. V was pared by 5 bases and J by 4 bases, with 12 bases between. The length of the CDR3 is 13 residues. This chain's CDR3 is CAISSPGGYEQYF. The DNA of the CDR3 is TGTGCCATCAGTTCCCCTGGGGGGTACGAGCAGTACTTC.

A single count supports this clone. The chain is built from TRBV4-3 and TRBJ2-4, with D possibly TRBD1 on 6 matching bases. CDR3 length: 15 residues. V dropped 0 bases and J dropped 6 bases, with 12 bases sitting between them. Germline CDR1 reads LGHNA; CDR2 reads YSLEER. CDR3: CASSQDFDRLNIQYF. CDR3 sequence (DNA): TGCGCCAGCAGCCAAGATTTTGACAGGTTAAACATTCAGTACTTC.

V and J are TRBV15 and TRBJ2-7, with TRBD1 identical over 7 bases. The CDR3 extends over 16 amino acids. The trim removed 4 bases at V and 6 bases at J, leaving 15 bases unmatched. Germline CDR1 is LNHNV and CDR2 is YYDKDF (reference sequence). CDR3 amino acids: CATSIQGSGPLGEQYF. CDR3 coding DNA: TGTGCCACCAGCATACAGGGGTCTGGCCCATTGGGCGAGCAGTACTTC.

V gene TRBV27 combines with J gene TRBJ2-7, with 7 bases fitting TRBD2. Looked up from germline, CDR1 is MNHEY and CDR2 is SMNVEV (reference sequence). The ends lost 3 bases at V and 0 bases at J; junction bases unmatched: 5. CDR3 length equals 15 residues. CDR3 nucleotides: TGTGCCAGCAGTTTTTATGGCGGGAGCTCCTACGAGCAGTACTTC. Its translation: CASSFYGGSSYEQYF.

This sequence joins TRBV19 and TRBJ2-2; a possible D gene is TRBD1 (6 bases). This CDR3 comprises 14 residues. Germline V lookup: CDR1 LNHDA, CDR2 SQIVND (reference sequence). Deletions cut 3 bases from V and 4 bases from J, with 9 bases between. CDR3 bases: TGTGCCAGTAGTATTACAGGGCGCACCGGGGAGCTGTTTTTT. Amino acid sequence: CASSITGRTGELFF.

The CDR3 loop is CASSFRGLSSYEQYF. CDR3 nucleotides: TGTGCCAGCAGTTTTAGGGGACTGAGCTCCTACGAGCAGTACTTC. This sequence joins TRBV6-5 and TRBJ2-7, with D possibly TRBD2 on 6 matching bases. The CDR3 contains 15 residues. Trimming stripped 4 bases from V and 0 bases from J, with 13 bases between. CDR1 and CDR2 (germline): MNHEY, SVGAGI.

The chain links TRBV9 to TRBJ2-3, with D tentatively TRBD1 (5 bases). The CDR3 totals 14 residues. Germline V gene lookup returns CDR1 SGDLS and CDR2 YYNGEE. The germline V and J ends were trimmed by 0 bases and 3 bases, with 8 bases remaining between them. In DNA form, the CDR3 reads TGTGCCAGCAGCGTAGAAGGGGTTACAGATACGCAGTATTTT. It specifies CASSVEGVTDTQYF.

The V gene is TRBV7-6, the J gene TRBJ2-5; D uncertain. The CDR3 covers 16 residues. The germline V gene encodes CDR1 SGHVS and CDR2 FNYEAQ. V shed 1 base and J shed 5 bases, with 17 bases lying between them. The CDR3 nucleotides are TGTGCCAGCAGCTTAGGGCCGGCCAGGCCAAGGGAGACCCAGTACTTC. It specifies CASSLGPARPRETQYF.

V gene TRBV12-5 combines with J gene TRBJ2-7; the D gene is possibly TRBD1 (6 bases). V shed 2 bases and J shed 1 base, with 15 bases lying between them. Per germline, CDR1 LGHNT and CDR2 FRNRAP. The CDR3 has 16 amino acids. CDR3 residues: CASGLSIGDTSYEQYF. The CDR3 bases are TGTGCTAGTGGTTTGTCCATAGGGGACACGTCCTACGAGCAGTACTTC. Complete variable domain (other parts from reference TRBV12-5 and TRBJ2-7): DARVTQTPRHKVTEMGQEVTMRCQPILGHNTVFWYRQTMMQGLELLAYFRNRAPLDDSGMPKDRFSAEMPDATLATLKIQPSEPRDSAVYFCASGLSIGDTSYEQYFGPGTRLTVT.

The chain employs TRBV18 and TRBJ2-1, with D possibly TRBD2 on 5 matching bases. V was clipped by 6 bases and J by 4 bases, with 10 bases between them. Germline-derived CDR1 and CDR2 are KGHSH and LQKENI. The CDR3 spans 13 residues. Here the CDR3 reads CASSGLQYNEQFF. CDR3 DNA: TGTGCCAGCTCTGGACTCCAATACAATGAGCAGTTCTTC.

CDR3 sequence: CASSCRVGGTEAFF. In DNA form, the CDR3 reads TGCGCCAGCAGCTGCAGGGTCGGGGGCACTGAAGCTTTCTTT. The chain combines TRBV5-1 with TRBJ1-1, with D possibly being TRBD1 (5 bases). CDR3 size: 14 residues. Germline V gives CDR1 SGHRS, CDR2 YFSETQ. The germline V and J ends were trimmed by 3 bases and 4 bases, with 13 bases remaining between them.

This clone was recorded a few times. The chain has TRBV19 and TRBJ1-3; D call uncertain. V lost 7 bases and J 0 bases, leaving 7 bases between the germline ends. Germline-derived CDR1 and CDR2 are LNHDA and SQIVND (reference sequence). This CDR3 has 13 amino acids. CDR3 in DNA: TGTGCCAGTAAGCCGTACTCTGGAAACACCATATATTTT. Amino acid sequence: CASKPYSGNTIYF.

The chain links TRBV13 to TRBJ2-1; D may be TRBD2 (5 bases). Germline V gene sequence: CDR1 PRHDT, CDR2 FYEKMQ (reference sequence). The CDR3 runs 15 residues. The V end was cut by 0 bases, the J end by 0 bases, with 6 bases between. The CDR3 spells CASSLGGNSYNEQFF. The CDR3 coding sequence is TGTGCCAGCAGCTTAGGCGGGAACTCCTACAATGAGCAGTTCTTC.

The chain links TRBV7-2 to TRBJ2-5; D perhaps matches TRBD1 (5 bases). V gave up 6 bases and J gave up 0 bases, with 14 bases separating them. Looked up from germline, CDR1 is SGHTA and CDR2 is FQGNSA. This CDR3 region has 15 residues. CDR3 nucleotides: TGTGCCAGCAGTAAGCGACAGAGTTACCAAGAGACCCAGTACTTC. Its protein is CASSKRQSYQETQYF.

The V gene is TRBV5-6, the J gene TRBJ1-6, with D perhaps matching TRBD1 (6 bases). Germline-derived CDR1 and CDR2 are SGHDT and YYEEEE. The CDR3 loop spans 14 amino acids. Trimming stripped 1 base from V and 11 bases from J, with 13 bases between. CDR3 protein: CASSLQGMDPPLHF. The CDR3 DNA reads as TGTGCCAGCAGCTTGCAGGGGATGGATCCACCCCTCCACTTT.

V is TRBV9 and J is TRBJ2-3; 9 bases are shared with TRBD1. Germline assignment: CDR1 SGDLS and CDR2 YYNGEE. V dropped 3 bases and J dropped 1; count of bases not matched to a gene: 6. The CDR3 extends over 16 amino acids. CDR3 sequence: CASSAGRTGGTDTQYF. The CDR3 DNA follows: TGTGCCAGCAGCGCAGGAAGGACAGGGGGCACAGATACGCAGTATTTT.

J is TRBJ2-2 and V is TRBV5-1; D gene unclear. This CDR3 has 15 amino acids. Germline V gives CDR1 SGHRS, CDR2 YFSETQ. V lost 0 bases and J 4 bases, leaving 10 bases between the germline ends. This CDR3 reads CASSLGLLATGELFF. The CDR3 DNA sequence: TGCGCCAGCAGCTTGGGACTTCTGGCCACCGGGGAGCTGTTTTTT.